Reported below is one TCR beta chain. Its antigen is not identified. Regarding the study as a whole: The TCR gene usage of tumor memory CD4+ T cells clustered together with blood and lymph node memory CD4+ cells and with lymph node naive CD4+ cells. Tumor Treg TCRs overlapped most with tumor naive CD4+ cells.

The CDR3 length is 15 residues. The V and J ends lost 7 bases and 7 bases respectively, with 22 bases between them. Germline lookup yields CDR1 SGHTA and CDR2 FQGNSA. Full-length variable regions came from constant-region reverse primers plus semi-nested Nested Universal Primer A PCR. Using its own MiXCR run on the 5' RACE reads, TCRdb lists one record per CDR3 protein. The sample holds under 35,000 distinct CDR3 sequences, approximately 25% seen once. The material sequenced was memory CD4+ T cells sorted from blood. Subset described: memory CD4+ T cells, CD4+CD45RO+CD25-. The source of this sequence is a female donor with breast cancer. This chain uses TRBV7-2 with TRBJ1-1; D remains unclear. The CDR3 region is CASTISRSWVGEAFF. The CDR3 nucleotides read TGTGCCAGCACCATATCCAGGTCCTGGGTCGGTGAAGCTTTCTTT.